This T cell receptor beta chain comes out of a study of CD8 T cells in ankylosing spondylitis. Overall study results and limits: A TCR beta motif of seven or eight highly homologous variants appeared characteristic of ankylosing spondylitis blood. CD8+ disease-linked clones were present at relatively low frequencies in blood. In the blood and synovial fluid of reactive arthritis, some motif variants had been previously reported.

Points on this clonotype: Its antigen is as yet unknown.

This CDR3 contains 18 residues. Trimming removed 6 bases from V and 1 base from J; junction bases left unmatched: 8. TCRdb re-called the 5' RACE reads with MiXCR, one entry per CDR3 protein. The sample holds about 360,000 distinct CDR3 sequences, 20% to 25% seen once. The receptor's source is a male donor with ankylosing spondylitis or in good health (not recorded which). The chain employs TRBV12-3 or TRBV12-4 and TRBJ2-1; 14 nucleotides agree with TRBD2. The sample taken for sequencing was blood, either unsorted or a sorted T cell fraction (not recorded which). For the CDR3, the DNA is TGTGCCAGCAGCCGTGGACTAGCGGGGGGTAGGTCCTACAATGAGCAGTTCTTC. Translated, it gives CASSRGLAGGRSYNEQFF.